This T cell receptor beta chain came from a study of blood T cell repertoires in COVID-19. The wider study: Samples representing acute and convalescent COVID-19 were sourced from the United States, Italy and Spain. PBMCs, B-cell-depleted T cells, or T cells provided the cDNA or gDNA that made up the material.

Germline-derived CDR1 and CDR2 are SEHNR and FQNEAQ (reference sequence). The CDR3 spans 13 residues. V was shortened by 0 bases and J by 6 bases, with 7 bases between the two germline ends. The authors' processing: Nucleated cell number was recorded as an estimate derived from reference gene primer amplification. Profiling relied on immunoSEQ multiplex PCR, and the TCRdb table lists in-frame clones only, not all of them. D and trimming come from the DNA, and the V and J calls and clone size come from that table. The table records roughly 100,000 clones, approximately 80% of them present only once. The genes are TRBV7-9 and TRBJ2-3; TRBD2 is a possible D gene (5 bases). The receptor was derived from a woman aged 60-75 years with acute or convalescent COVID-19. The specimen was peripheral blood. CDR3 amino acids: CASSLAGVDTQYF. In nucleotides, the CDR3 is TGTGCCAGCAGCTTAGCGGGAGTGGATACGCAGTATTTT. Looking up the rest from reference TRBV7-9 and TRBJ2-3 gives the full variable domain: DTGVSQNPRHKITKRGQNVTFRCDPISEHNRLYWYRQTLGQGPEFLTYFQNEAQLEKSRLLSDRFSAERPKGSFSTLEIQRTEQGDSAMYLCASSLAGVDTQYFGPGTRLTVL.